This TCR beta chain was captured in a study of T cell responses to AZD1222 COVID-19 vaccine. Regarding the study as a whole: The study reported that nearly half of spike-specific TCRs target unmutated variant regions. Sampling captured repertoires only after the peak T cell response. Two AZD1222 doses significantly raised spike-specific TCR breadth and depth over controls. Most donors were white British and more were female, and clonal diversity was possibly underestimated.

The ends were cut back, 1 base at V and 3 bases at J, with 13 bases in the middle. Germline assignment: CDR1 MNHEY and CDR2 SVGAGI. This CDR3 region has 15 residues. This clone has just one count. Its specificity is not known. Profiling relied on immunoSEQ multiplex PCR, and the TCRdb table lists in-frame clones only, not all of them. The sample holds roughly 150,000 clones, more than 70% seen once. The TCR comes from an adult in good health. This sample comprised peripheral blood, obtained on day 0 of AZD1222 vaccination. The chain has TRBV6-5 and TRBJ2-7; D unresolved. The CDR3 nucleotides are TGTGCCAGCAGTTACTTGGGCGGCACCATCTACGAGCAGTACTTC. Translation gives CASSYLGGTIYEQYF.